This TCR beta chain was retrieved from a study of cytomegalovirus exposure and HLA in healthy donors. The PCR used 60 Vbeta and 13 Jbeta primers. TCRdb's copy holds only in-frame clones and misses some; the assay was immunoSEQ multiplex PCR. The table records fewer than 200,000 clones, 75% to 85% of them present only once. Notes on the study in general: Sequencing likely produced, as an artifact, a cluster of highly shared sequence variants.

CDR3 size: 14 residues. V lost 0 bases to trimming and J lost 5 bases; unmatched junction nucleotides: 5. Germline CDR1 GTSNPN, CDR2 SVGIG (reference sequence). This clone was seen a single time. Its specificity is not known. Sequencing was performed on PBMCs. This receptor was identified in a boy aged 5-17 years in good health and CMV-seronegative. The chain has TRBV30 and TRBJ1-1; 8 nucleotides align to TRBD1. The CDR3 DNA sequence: TGTGCCTGGAGTGTGGTCAGGGGGCGGACTGAAGCTTTCTTT. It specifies CAWSVVRGRTEAFF.